Listed here is a single T cell receptor beta chain. Its antigen is not identified. This sample was included in a study of T cells after yellow fever vaccination. The wider study: Where fractions had low cell numbers, libraries were prepared from them with the SMART-Seq v4 Ultra Low Input RNA kit.

The study, taken as a whole, reports: The bulk population could contribute abundant contaminating clonotypes to FACS-sorted repertoires.

The CDR3 extends over 13 amino acids. V was cut by 0 bases and J by 4 bases, with 6 bases left in between. The germline V gene has CDR1 SNHLY and CDR2 FYNNEI. TCRdb analysed the 5' RACE reads with MiXCR anew, one entry per CDR3 protein. The repertoire consists of about 300,000 distinct CDR3 sequences, with approximately 3.9% occurring once and the leading ten covering 20% to 25%. The source was PBMCs, collected 5 days after the yellow fever booster vaccination. This sequence was found in a man younger than 35 who received the YFV17D yellow fever vaccine. The gene calls are TRBV2 and TRBJ2-5, with no clear D. CDR3 residues: CASSEANGETQYF. CDR3 in DNA: TGTGCCAGCAGTGAAGCCAACGGAGAGACCCAGTACTTC.